The 23 T cell receptor beta chains reported below all come from one sample, sequenced in a study of shared clonotypes between healthy human individuals. TCRdb's table, derived via immunoSEQ multiplex PCR, lists solely in-frame clones and lacks some. This sample has around 2,000,000 clones; 90% to 95% occur once, and the top ten carry 0.1% to 0.15%. The sequenced sample consisted of naive CD4+ T cells sorted from blood. Subset reported: CD45RA+ positively selected. The receptors were sampled from a man aged 18 to 29 in good health.

Worth noting for this clone: A much larger clone sits a single nucleotide away, making a read error possible. Other DNA sequences within the sample encode an identical CDR3. This chain uses TRBV2 with TRBJ2-7; the D is unclear. The CDR3 is 12 amino acids. Germline CDR1 reads SNHLY; CDR2 reads FYNNEI. V was clipped by 2 bases and J by 4 bases, with 6 bases between them. CDR3 residues: CASSEQSYEQYF. CDR3 nucleotides: TGTGCCAGCAGTGAACAGAGTTACGAGCAGTACTTC. The full variable domain, in which reference TRBV2 and TRBJ2-7 provide the parts outside the CDR3, is EPEVTQTPSHQVTQMGQEVILRCVPISNHLYFYWYRQILGQKVEFLVSFYNNEISEKSEIFDDQFSVERPDGSNFTLKIRSTKLEDSAMYFCASSEQSYEQYFGPGTRLTVT.

V and J are TRBV7-2 and TRBJ2-7; tentatively, D is TRBD2 (5 bases). V shed 5 bases and J shed 4 bases, with 18 bases lying between them. Per germline, CDR1 SGHTA and CDR2 FQGNSA. The CDR3 is 15 amino acids. CDR3 sequence (DNA): TGTGCCAGCAGCCGTACTCGGGGTGGTAGTTACGAGCAGTACTTC. Amino acid sequence: CASSRTRGGSYEQYF.

The chain is built from TRBV27 and TRBJ2-6; TRBD1 or TRBD2 may be the D gene (6 bases each). The V end lost 7 bases, the J end lost 0 bases, and 13 bases lay between the germline ends. Germline CDR1 is MNHEY and CDR2 is SMNVEV (reference sequence). There are 16 residues in the CDR3. The CDR3 loop is CASTDGGLSGANVLTF. For the CDR3, the DNA is TGTGCCAGCACGGACGGGGGCCTCTCTGGGGCCAACGTCCTGACTTTC.

The CDR3 loop reads CASSFAGQGTDTQYF. The CDR3 DNA reads TGTGCCAGCAGCTTTGCAGGACAGGGCACAGATACGCAGTATTTT. This chain joins TRBV5-4 and TRBJ2-3, with 7 nucleotides matching TRBD1. The V gene end was trimmed by 2 bases and the J gene end by 1 base; junction bases not matched to a gene: 4. The germline V gene has CDR1 SGHNT and CDR2 YYREEE (reference sequence). CDR3 length: 15 amino acids.

The rearrangement joins TRBV6-1 to TRBJ2-1; 7 bases map to TRBD1. Germline-derived CDR1 and CDR2 are MNHNS and SASEGT. V dropped 3 bases and J dropped 9; count of bases not matched to a gene: 11. The CDR3 totals 15 residues. The chain's CDR3 is CASSEQQGFISEQFF. The CDR3 DNA sequence: TGTGCCAGCAGTGAGCAACAGGGGTTTATAAGTGAGCAGTTCTTC.

This chain connects TRBV25-1 to TRBJ1-3; 9 nucleotides line up with TRBD1. In germline, CDR1 is MGHDK, CDR2 SYGVNS. The CDR3 has 18 amino acids. The J segment lost 0 bases and the V segment lost 3 bases, leaving 9 bases of the junction unmatched. CDR3 nucleotides: TGTGCCAGCAGTGAGACCCCGGGACAGGGTATCTCTGGAAACACCATATATTTT. It yields the protein CASSETPGQGISGNTIYF.

The rearrangement uses TRBV10-3 and TRBJ2-7; D gene uncertain. CDR3 length: 14 residues. Germline lookup yields CDR1 ENHRY and CDR2 SYGVKD. Between the trimmed V and J ends, which lost 4 bases and 0 bases, there was a span of 10 bases. As DNA, the CDR3 is TGTGCCATCAGTGCCGCAACCTCCTCCTACGAGCAGTACTTC. It yields the protein CAISAATSSYEQYF.

The chain employs TRBV4-1 and TRBJ2-1, with TRBD1 matching over 9 bases. This CDR3 spans 16 amino acids. V shed 2 bases and J 4 bases; nucleotides not matched to a gene: 6. The germline V gene has CDR1 MGHRA and CDR2 YSYEKL. CDR3 coding DNA: TGCGCCAGCAGCCAATCTACCGGGACAGGGTACAATGAGCAGTTCTTC. Encoded protein: CASSQSTGTGYNEQFF.

Of note for this clone: Other DNA sequences in this sample translate to the same CDR3. The chain combines TRBV5-1 with TRBJ2-7; TRBD1 aligns across 10 bases. Germline V CDR1 and CDR2: SGHRS, YFSETQ. The CDR3 runs 15 residues. V gave up 0 bases and J gave up 4 bases; unmatched junction bases: 4. CDR3: CASSLAPGQGYEQYF. DNA of the CDR3: TGCGCCAGCAGCTTGGCCCCGGGACAGGGGTACGAGCAGTACTTC.

This clone has a single count. This chain joins TRBV6-6 and TRBJ2-7; the D gene is possibly TRBD2 (7 bases). Trimming removed 6 bases at V and 3 bases at J, with 15 bases between. The V gene's germline CDR1 is MNHNY and CDR2 SVGAGI (reference sequence). This CDR3 region has 14 residues. The CDR3 reads CASRRGAGDYEQYF. The CDR3 DNA follows: TGTGCCAGCAGGAGGGGGGCGGGAGACTACGAGCAGTACTTC.

This clone was detected only once. The gene calls are TRBV10-3 and TRBJ2-7; D is uncertain. The V gene lost 8 bases and the J gene lost 6 bases, with 11 bases spanning the gap. The CDR3 is made up of 11 amino acids. The germline V gene encodes CDR1 ENHRY and CDR2 SYGVKD. The CDR3 DNA reads TGTGCCATCGGCCTTTTATCCGAGCAGTACTTC. This sequence encodes CAIGLLSEQYF.

Of note for this clone: At the DNA level, this CDR3 is encoded by other sequences in the same sample as well. The chain joins TRBV4-3 to TRBJ2-7, with no clear D. The CDR3 covers 15 residues. V was trimmed by 0 bases and J by 0 bases, leaving 9 bases between them. Per germline, CDR1 LGHNA and CDR2 YSLEER. The CDR3 region has the DNA TGCGCCAGCAGCCAAGATTCCCAGAGCTCCTACGAGCAGTACTTC. Its protein is CASSQDSQSSYEQYF.

A single count supports this clone. The chain is built from TRBV5-1 and TRBJ1-1, with D perhaps matching TRBD1 (6 bases). CDR3 size: 14 residues. The germline V and J ends were trimmed by 6 bases and 2 bases, with 14 bases remaining between them. CDR1 and CDR2 (germline): SGHRS, YFSETQ. The CDR3 region has the DNA TGCGCCAGCAAAGATAGGACAGCCAACACTGAAGCTTTCTTT. Encoded protein: CASKDRTANTEAFF. The variable domain in full, completed from reference TRBV5-1 and TRBJ1-1, reads KAGVTQTPRYLIKTRGQQVTLSCSPISGHRSVSWYQQTPGQGLQFLFEYFSETQRNKGNFPGRFSGRQFSNSRSEMNVSTLELGDSALYLCASKDRTANTEAFFGQGTRLTVV.

The CDR3 reads CASSLSTGAWNSPLHF. In nucleotides, the CDR3 is TGTGCCAGCAGCCTCTCGACAGGGGCTTGGAACTCACCCCTCCACTTT. The J gene is TRBJ1-6, the V gene TRBV11-3, with 8 bases lining up with TRBD1. Germline values: CDR1 SGHNT, CDR2 YENEEA. There are 16 residues in the CDR3. J was trimmed by 10 bases and V by 5 bases; bases with no gene match: 13.

The chain combines TRBV10-1 with TRBJ2-7; 11 bases fit TRBD2. V dropped 2 bases and J dropped 6; count of bases not matched to a gene: 3. This CDR3 spans 14 amino acids. Per the germline V gene, CDR1 is WNHNN and CDR2 is SYGVQD (reference sequence). Here the CDR3 reads CASSERLAGGEQYF. DNA of the CDR3: TGCGCCAGCAGTGAGCGCCTAGCGGGAGGCGAGCAGTACTTC.

V usage is TRBV10-2 and J usage is TRBJ2-1, with 11 bases that match TRBD2. V lost 7 bases and J lost 2; bases outside the gene matches: 4. Germline loops: CDR1 WSHSY, CDR2 SAAADI. This CDR3 contains 15 residues. The CDR3 reads CASIPTSGTYNEQFF. In nucleotides, the CDR3 is TGCGCCAGCATTCCGACTAGCGGGACCTACAATGAGCAGTTCTTC.

The chain joins TRBV2 to TRBJ1-2, with D possibly TRBD1 on 5 matching bases. V gave up 3 bases and J gave up 1 base, with 12 bases separating them. This CDR3 has 15 amino acids. The germline CDR1 and CDR2 sequences are SNHLY and FYNNEI. The CDR3 loop reads CASSDGGLGNYGYTF. Written as DNA, the CDR3 is TGTGCCAGCAGTGACGGGGGGTTGGGTAACTATGGCTACACCTTC.

J is TRBJ2-7 and V is TRBV10-3; tentatively, D is TRBD2 (6 bases). The CDR3 is made up of 14 amino acids. The V and J ends lost 6 bases and 9 bases respectively, with 21 bases between them. The germline V gene has CDR1 ENHRY and CDR2 SYGVKD. The CDR3 reads CAIRDETRFLVQYF. The DNA for the CDR3 is TGTGCCATCAGGGATGAGACTAGATTCTTGGTGCAGTACTTC.

The chain uses TRBV6-5 and TRBJ1-4; TRBD1 might be the D (5 bases). V lost 6 bases to trimming and J lost 4 bases, with 12 bases between them. The CDR3 has 14 residues. Germline values: CDR1 MNHEY, CDR2 SVGAGI. The CDR3 reads CASSPGPINEKLFF. CDR3 bases: TGTGCCAGCAGCCCGGGACCCATTAATGAAAAACTGTTTTTT.

This clone was counted a single time. The rearrangement joins TRBV7-9 to TRBJ2-3, with D possibly being TRBD2 (6 bases). This CDR3 comprises 16 residues. From germline, CDR1 is SEHNR and CDR2 FQNEAQ (reference sequence). Trimming removed 1 base from V and 2 bases from J, with 13 bases in between. The CDR3 reads CASSLDVRGNTDTQYF. DNA for the CDR3: TGTGCCAGCAGCTTAGACGTGCGGGGAAACACAGATACGCAGTATTTT.

In nucleotides, the CDR3 is TGTGCCAGCAGCTCCAGGGTGCCGTCCGGGGAGCTGTTTTTT. This codes for CASSSRVPSGELFF. The genes are TRBV7-6 and TRBJ2-2; a possible D gene is TRBD1 (5 bases). The CDR3 runs 14 residues. Trimming removed 4 bases from V and 6 bases from J, with 12 bases in between. Germline CDR1 is SGHVS and CDR2 is FNYEAQ.

In regard to this clone: This same CDR3 is encoded by further DNA sequences in the sample. The chain has TRBV30 and TRBJ1-5; D is ambiguous. This CDR3 contains 12 residues. The V end was cut by 1 base, the J end by 4 bases, with 5 bases between. The germline V gene has CDR1 GTSNPN and CDR2 SVGIG (reference sequence). Here the CDR3 DNA reads TGTGCCTGGAGTGGGGTGAATCAGCCCCAGCATTTT. This codes for CAWSGVNQPQHF.

This clone was seen a single time. The genes are TRBV30 and TRBJ1-4; D perhaps matches TRBD1 (5 bases). This CDR3 has 13 amino acids. CDR1 and CDR2 from the germline V gene are GTSNPN and SVGIG (reference sequence). The V and J ends lost 2 bases and 8 bases respectively, with 12 bases between them. This CDR3 is CAWSSGQREKLFF. The CDR3 nucleotides are TGTGCCTGGAGTTCGGGGCAGAGGGAAAAACTGTTTTTT.